This T cell receptor (beta chain) was identified in a study of Ad26.COV2.S vaccination and SARS-CoV-2 variants. TCRdb's copy holds only in-frame clones and misses some; the assay was immunoSEQ multiplex PCR. The sample carries roughly 380,000 clones, about 92% recorded once. Comments on this clone: Antigen unknown. One junction end disagrees with the germline gene, perhaps due to a read error.

Study-level findings and limits: Assessments of TCR breadth and depth may have underestimated the total T cell responses. Once vaccination had occurred, spike-specific CD8+ and CD4+ T cell responses reportedly showed substantial breadth. Vaccinees and placebo recipients showed similar non-spike TCR breadth. People who got the vaccine had more spike-specific TCR breadth than people who got placebo.

The CDR3 runs 11 residues. CDR1 MNHEY and CDR2 SVGAGI come from the germline V gene. The rearrangement uses TRBV6-5 and TRBJ1-6, with 7 bases matching TRBD1. The source is a human donor who had recovered from COVID-19. Sequencing was performed on peripheral blood, taken after recovery from COVID-19. The CDR3 region is CAGGDSFPIFF. For the CDR3, the DNA is TGTGCCGGCGGGGACAGTTTCCCTATTTTCTTT.